This TCR beta chain was observed in a study of T cell changes during pregnancy in multiple sclerosis. This CDR3 has 16 amino acids. The germline gives CDR1 SGHRS, CDR2 YFSETQ. The V gene end was trimmed by 4 bases and the J gene end by 3 bases; junction bases not matched to a gene: 12. Sequenced by immunoSEQ multiplex PCR; TCRdb stores in-frame clones only, minus some. The sample has around 100,000 clones; almost 95% are singletons. Specimen: peripheral blood, collected after pregnancy. This receptor was identified in a female donor with multiple sclerosis, enrolled in a pregnancy study. The rearrangement links TRBV5-1 to TRBJ2-7; 8 bases are a match to TRBD2. The CDR3 coding sequence is TGCGCCAGCAGCCCGGGGGGGGTGGCAGGCTACTACGAGCAGTACTTC. The encoded protein is CASSPGGVAGYYEQYF.